Sequencing of this T cell receptor beta chain was carried out in a study of response to subunit inactivated influenza vaccine listed by TCRdb under 2018. Turning to the overall study: The study used deep quantitative T cell receptor repertoire profiling to track responses to a trivalent subunit inactivated influenza vaccine. The investigation overall reported the following: The authors suggested that each seasonal influenza vaccination may recruit only a limited number of new T cells.

As regards this clonotype: Its antigen specificity is not known. Per-base quality was not reported, and no clone a single base away is much larger than it.

Library preparation employed RT-PCR. Instrument used: Illumina HiSeq 2500. TCRdb redid the processing of the public reads, applying fastp at Q25 and MiXCR, and retained in-frame beta chains. Identical CDR3 proteins give one entry, which carries the most common genes and DNA. This sample is represented by 170,000 or so distinct CDR3 sequences; about 10% of them were singletons. The top ten hold around 40% of the sample. CDR1 SGHTA and CDR2 FQGTGA were looked up in the germline V gene. The germline V end is reduced by 2 bases and the J end by 0 bases; junction bases left unmatched: 6. The CDR3 measures 17 amino acids from cysteine to phenylalanine. The only DNA kept is the CDR3, 51 bases in frame from the first base.

The clonotype originates from a man aged 45-69 years who received an inactivated influenza vaccine. Donor details come from another sample of the same person, matched by shared clones. Sequencing used CD8+ T cells sorted from PBMCs, obtained 23 months after vaccination. The V and J segments used are TRBV7-3 and TRBJ2-1, and 8 junction bases match TRBD2. The CDR3 amino acid sequence is: CASSLAGSGISYNEQFF. The bases are TGTGCCAGCAGCTTAGCGGGTAGCGGGATCTCCTACAATGAGCAGTTCTTC.